Listed here are 18 T cell receptor beta chains from one sample, sequenced in a study of Ad26.COV2.S vaccination and SARS-CoV-2 variants. Repertoires were generated with immunoSEQ multiplex PCR, while TCRdb's copy carries only in-frame clones and drops some. The repertoire includes around 270,000 clones, 87% of them detected once, and just under 3% sits in the top ten. Treatment indicated: about 20 received Ad26.COV2.S at low or high dose, single or two shots; about five received placebo; per-sample allocation not given. Specimen acquisition occurred on day 63 following the initial vaccine or placebo injection. Material: peripheral blood, obtained in a trial of Ad26.COV2.S vaccine versus placebo. These TCRs come from a person between 18 and 65 years old who received the Ad26.COV2.S COVID-19 vaccine or a placebo.

V and J are TRBV9 and TRBJ2-2, with D perhaps matching TRBD2 (5 bases). The V end was cut by 2 bases, the J end by 6 bases, with 17 bases between. There are 16 residues in the CDR3. Germline V gene data show CDR1 as SGDLS and CDR2 as YYNGEE. Here the CDR3 reads CASSVDYRLRPGELFF. The CDR3 DNA is TGTGCCAGCAGCGTCGACTACAGACTTCGGCCCGGGGAGCTGTTTTTT.

The chain couples TRBV4-3 to TRBJ2-5, with D perhaps TRBD1 or TRBD2 (5 bases each). The V end lost 4 bases, the J end lost 5 bases, and 17 bases lay between the germline ends. Germline-derived CDR1 and CDR2 are LGHNA and YSLEER. CDR3 length: 15 amino acids. The CDR3 DNA sequence: TGCGCCAGCAGCCTTGGACAATTTGGGGAGGAGACCCAGTACTTC. Protein sequence: CASSLGQFGEETQYF.

V usage is TRBV30 and J usage is TRBJ1-4, with TRBD1 matching over 7 bases. V lost 2 bases, J lost 5 bases, and 5 bases stayed unmatched. The germline V gene encodes CDR1 GTSNPN and CDR2 SVGIG (reference sequence). The CDR3 is 14 amino acids. The CDR3 DNA follows: TGTGCCTGGAGTCCCGGGACAGCGAATGAAAAACTGTTTTTT. It codes for CAWSPGTANEKLFF. Together with reference TRBV30 and TRBJ1-4, the CDR3 gives the full variable domain: SQTIHQWPATLVQPVGSPLSLECTVEGTSNPNLYWYRQAAGRGLQLLFYSVGIGQISSEVPQNLSASRPQDRQFILSSKKLLLSDSGFYLCAWSPGTANEKLFFGSGTQLSVL.

The chain couples TRBV5-6 to TRBJ2-5; 9 bases agree with TRBD1. CDR3 length: 16 residues. Unmatched junction bases numbered 7, after V lost 3 bases and J lost 1 base. Germline V gene data show CDR1 as SGHDT and CDR2 as YYEEEE. The CDR3 protein is CASSWPGQGSQETQYF. The CDR3 DNA is TGTGCCAGCAGCTGGCCGGGACAGGGATCCCAAGAGACCCAGTACTTC.

This chain connects TRBV7-6 to TRBJ2-3; 7 nucleotides agree with TRBD2. The CDR3 has 15 residues. Looked up from germline, CDR1 is SGHVS and CDR2 is FNYEAQ. V shed 2 bases and J 2 bases; nucleotides not matched to a gene: 4. Here the CDR3 reads CASSLTLAATDTQYF. CDR3 nucleotide sequence: TGTGCCAGCAGCTTAACGCTAGCGGCCACAGATACGCAGTATTTT.

This clone is categorized as medium-sized. The chain employs TRBV4-3 and TRBJ1-4, with 8 nucleotides matching TRBD1. With V trimmed by 0 bases and J by 8 bases, 8 bases remained unmatched. CDR1 and CDR2 (germline): LGHNA, YSLEER. The CDR3 is 16 residues long. CDR3 residues: CASSQDWGSGGEKLFF. The CDR3 DNA is TGCGCCAGCAGCCAAGATTGGGGGTCAGGGGGCGAAAAACTGTTTTTT.

The chain has TRBV18 and TRBJ2-1; 10 bases map to TRBD2. With 6 bases clipped from V and 7 bases from J, the junction kept 9 bases outside the gene matches. This CDR3 is built from 15 residues. Germline V gene sequence: CDR1 KGHSH, CDR2 LQKENI. The CDR3 nucleotides are TGTGCCAGCTCCCCCCTAGCGGGAGAGTCGAATGAGCAGTTCTTC. This encodes CASSPLAGESNEQFF.

The rearrangement uses TRBV2 and TRBJ1-5; 7 bases align to TRBD1. The germline V gene encodes CDR1 SNHLY and CDR2 FYNNEI. The J segment lost 7 bases and the V segment lost 4 bases, leaving 7 bases of the junction unmatched. The CDR3 has 14 residues. The CDR3 loop is CASSGEGAIQPQHF. In nucleotides, the CDR3 is TGTGCCAGCAGTGGGGAGGGGGCTATACAGCCCCAGCATTTT.

V gene TRBV10-3 combines with J gene TRBJ2-1, with 10 bases matching TRBD2. Germline lookup yields CDR1 ENHRY and CDR2 SYGVKD. V was clipped by 6 bases and J by 1 base; unmatched bases: 15. The CDR3 is 19 residues long. This CDR3 is CAIRRGLAGAIESYNEQFF. Written as DNA, the CDR3 is TGTGCCATCAGGAGGGGGCTAGCGGGGGCCATTGAGTCCTACAATGAGCAGTTCTTC.

The CDR3: CASSSLAGGPGADTQYF. As DNA, the CDR3 is TGTGCCAGCAGTTCACTAGCGGGAGGGCCAGGTGCAGATACGCAGTATTTT. The chain links TRBV27 to TRBJ2-3; 13 nucleotides align to TRBD2. Germline V gene lookup returns CDR1 MNHEY and CDR2 SMNVEV (reference sequence). The CDR3 spans 17 residues. After removal of 4 bases from V and 4 bases from J, the junction contained 8 bases not matched to a gene.

The chain links TRBV6-5 to TRBJ2-1, with 10 nucleotides matching TRBD2. V shed 4 bases, J shed 2 bases, and the junction held 5 bases outside the gene matches. The CDR3 loop spans 16 amino acids. Germline V gene sequence: CDR1 MNHEY, CDR2 SVGAGI. CDR3 DNA: TGTGCCAGCAGTTCCCCAACTAGCGGGGCCTACAATGAGCAGTTCTTC. This sequence encodes CASSSPTSGAYNEQFF.

This rearrangement joins TRBV7-3 to TRBJ2-3; a weak D match, TRBD2 (6 bases). The V and J ends lost 2 bases and 11 bases respectively, with 8 bases between them. CDR1 SGHTA and CDR2 FQGTGA come from the germline V gene. The CDR3 consists of 11 residues. The CDR3 reads CASSLGGRQYF. CDR3 in DNA: TGTGCCAGCAGCTTAGGGGGGAGGCAGTATTTT.

The J gene is TRBJ1-2, the V gene TRBV7-2; D might be TRBD1 (5 bases). Germline V lookup: CDR1 SGHTA, CDR2 FQGNSA. Trimming removed 4 bases from V and 0 bases from J, with 15 bases in between. The CDR3 runs 16 residues. The CDR3, as DNA: TGTGCCAGCAGCTCCCCGGCAGGGAAAGCTAACTATGGCTACACCTTC. Amino acid sequence: CASSSPAGKANYGYTF.

This sequence joins TRBV29-1 and TRBJ2-1, with 12 bases matching TRBD2. CDR3 length: 18 residues. J lost 0 bases, V lost 4 bases, and 10 bases had no gene match. CDR1 and CDR2 (germline): SQVTM, ANQGSEA. In DNA, the CDR3 is TGCAGCGTTGCGACTAGCGGGAGAAGTTTGAGCTCCTACAATGAGCAGTTCTTC. It translates to CSVATSGRSLSSYNEQFF.

The CDR3 protein is CASSIRSEGPRNTEAFF. The DNA of the CDR3 is TGTGCCAGTAGTATAAGGAGTGAGGGACCCAGGAACACTGAAGCTTTCTTT. The rearrangement joins TRBV19 to TRBJ1-1, with D perhaps matching TRBD1 (5 bases). Germline V gene data show CDR1 as LNHDA and CDR2 as SQIVND (reference sequence). This CDR3 region has 17 residues. Trimming removed 2 bases at V and 1 base at J, with 17 bases between.

V and J are TRBV4-3 and TRBJ2-5, with TRBD1 matching over 9 bases. Looked up from germline, CDR1 is LGHNA and CDR2 is YSLEER. The CDR3 runs to 14 residues. V lost 4 bases, J lost 4 bases, and 4 bases stayed unmatched. The CDR3 region has the DNA TGCGCCAGCAGCCGTGACAGGGGGTCAGAGACCCAGTACTTC. Encoded protein: CASSRDRGSETQYF.

DNA for the CDR3: TGCGCCAGCAGTAAAGGGGGGGGGTTATACAATGAGCAGTTCTTC. Encoded protein: CASSKGGGLYNEQFF. The chain combines TRBV10-1 with TRBJ2-1; perhaps TRBD2 as D (7 bases). This CDR3 spans 15 amino acids. The ends were cut back, 5 bases at V and 4 bases at J, with 15 bases in the middle. Germline V gene data show CDR1 as WNHNN and CDR2 as SYGVQD (reference sequence).

This CDR3 is CASIQIAGLAGSEQFF. The CDR3, as DNA: TGTGCCAGCATCCAGATAGCGGGACTAGCGGGGTCTGAGCAGTTCTTC. The chain combines TRBV11-2 with TRBJ2-1; 13 bases fit TRBD2. The germline V gene has CDR1 SGHAT and CDR2 FQNNGV. V shed 7 bases, J shed 9 bases, and the junction held 12 bases outside the gene matches. The CDR3 is 16 amino acids.